This T cell receptor (beta chain) was profiled in a study of regulatory T cells in long-lasting Graves disease. Study details: Graves' cases, newly diagnosed, had used antithyroid drugs under 3 months. Notes on the study in general: TCR diversity in persistent Graves' patients was below that of newly diagnosed ones.

Ten or more counts support this clonotype. The antigen is unknown. Sample time point: newly diagnosed GD, antithyroid drugs for less than 3 months. After RNA was extracted from PBMCs, the TCR library was made from it. The J segment lost 0 bases and the V segment lost 6 bases, leaving 7 bases of the junction unmatched. The germline V gene encodes CDR1 SEHNR and CDR2 FQNEAQ (reference sequence). The CDR3 runs 15 residues. Building the TCR beta libraries relied on iRepertoire HTBI primers, and CDR3 regions underwent Arm-PCR. Original analysis: Samples revealed approximately 67 TRBV and 14 TRBJ segments. TCRdb redid the calling of the multiplex PCR reads with MiXCR, one entry per CDR3 protein. These V and J calls originate from TCRdb's pipeline instead of the authors' own analysis. The table shows approximately 540,000 distinct CDR3 sequences, with 9.5% to 15% occurring only once. These data are also associated with another study on T cells in Graves' hyperthyroidism and ophthalmopathy. From that report: The primer set for the first-round RT-PCR of the TCR CDR3 was HTBI.

The sequence was obtained from a woman in her 30s with Graves disease. The rearrangement uses TRBV7-9 and TRBJ1-1; 7 bases are shared with TRBD1. Sample: peripheral blood mononuclear cells (PBMCs), taken at new diagnosis, from a patient treated with antithyroid drugs. The CDR3 sequence: CASRPGGGMNTEAFF. The CDR3 nucleotides read TGTGCCAGCAGGCCAGGGGGAGGAATGAACACTGAAGCTTTCTTT.